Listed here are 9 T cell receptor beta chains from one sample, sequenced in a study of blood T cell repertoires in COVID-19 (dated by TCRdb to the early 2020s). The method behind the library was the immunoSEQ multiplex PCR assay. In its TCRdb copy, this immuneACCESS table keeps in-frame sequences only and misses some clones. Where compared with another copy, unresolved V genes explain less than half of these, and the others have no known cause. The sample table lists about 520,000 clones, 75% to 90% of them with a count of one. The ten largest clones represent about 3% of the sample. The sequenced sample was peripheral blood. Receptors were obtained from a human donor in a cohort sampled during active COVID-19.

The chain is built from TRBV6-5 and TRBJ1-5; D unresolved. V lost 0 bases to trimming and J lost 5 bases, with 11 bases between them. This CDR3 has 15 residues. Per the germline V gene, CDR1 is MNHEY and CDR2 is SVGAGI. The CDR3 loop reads CASSYSGRWDQPQHF. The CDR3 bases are TGTGCCAGCAGTTACTCGGGGAGGTGGGATCAGCCCCAGCATTTT.

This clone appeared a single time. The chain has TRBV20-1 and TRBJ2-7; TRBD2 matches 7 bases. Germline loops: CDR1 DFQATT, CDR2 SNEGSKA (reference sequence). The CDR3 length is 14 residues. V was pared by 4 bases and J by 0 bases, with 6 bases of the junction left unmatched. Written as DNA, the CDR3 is TGCAGTGCTAATGACCAGCGGGGCTCCTACGAGCAGTACTTC. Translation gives CSANDQRGSYEQYF.

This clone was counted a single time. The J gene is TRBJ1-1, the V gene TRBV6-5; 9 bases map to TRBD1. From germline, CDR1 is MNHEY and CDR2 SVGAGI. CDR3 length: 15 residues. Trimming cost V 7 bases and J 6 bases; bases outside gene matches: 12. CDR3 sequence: CASINPTGGRAEAFF. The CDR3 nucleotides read TGTGCCAGCATTAACCCGACAGGGGGTCGGGCTGAAGCTTTCTTT.

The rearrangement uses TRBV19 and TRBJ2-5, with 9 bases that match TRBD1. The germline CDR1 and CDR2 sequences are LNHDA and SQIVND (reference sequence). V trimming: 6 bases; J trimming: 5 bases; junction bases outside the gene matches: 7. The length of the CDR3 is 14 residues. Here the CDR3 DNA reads TGTGCCAGTAGCCGGACAGGGGCCCAGGAGACCCAGTACTTC. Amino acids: CASSRTGAQETQYF.

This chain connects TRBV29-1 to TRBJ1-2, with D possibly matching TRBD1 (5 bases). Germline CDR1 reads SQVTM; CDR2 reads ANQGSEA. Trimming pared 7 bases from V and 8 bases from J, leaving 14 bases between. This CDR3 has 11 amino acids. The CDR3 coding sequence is TGCAGCGCCCAGGGAATCCGGGGCTACACCTTC. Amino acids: CSAQGIRGYTF.

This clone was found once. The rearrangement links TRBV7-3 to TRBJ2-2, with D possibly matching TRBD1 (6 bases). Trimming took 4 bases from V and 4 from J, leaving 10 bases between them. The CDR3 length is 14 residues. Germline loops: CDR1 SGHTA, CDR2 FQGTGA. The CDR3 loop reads CASSSQQGTGELFF. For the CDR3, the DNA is TGTGCCAGCAGCTCGCAACAGGGCACCGGGGAGCTGTTTTTT.

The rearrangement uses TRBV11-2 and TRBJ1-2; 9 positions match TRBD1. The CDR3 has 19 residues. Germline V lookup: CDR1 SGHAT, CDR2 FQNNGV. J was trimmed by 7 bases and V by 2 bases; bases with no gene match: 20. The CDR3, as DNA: TGTGCCAGCAGCTTAAGCTTAAACAACCGGGACAGGGTAATGGGTGGCTACACCTTC. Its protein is CASSLSLNNRDRVMGGYTF.

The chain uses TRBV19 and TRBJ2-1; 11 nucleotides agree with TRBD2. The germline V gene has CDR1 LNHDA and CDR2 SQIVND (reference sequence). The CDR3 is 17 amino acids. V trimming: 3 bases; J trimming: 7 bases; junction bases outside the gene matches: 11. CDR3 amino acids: CASSMRALAGGGNEQFF. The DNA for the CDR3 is TGTGCCAGTAGTATGAGGGCTCTAGCGGGAGGAGGTAATGAGCAGTTCTTC.

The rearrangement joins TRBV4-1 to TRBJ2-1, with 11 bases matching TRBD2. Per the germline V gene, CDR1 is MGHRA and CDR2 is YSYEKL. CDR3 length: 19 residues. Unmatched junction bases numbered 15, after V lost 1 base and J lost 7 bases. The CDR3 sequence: CASSQATTSGTYLRNEQFF. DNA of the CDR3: TGCGCCAGCAGCCAAGCGACGACTAGCGGGACCTATCTACGGAATGAGCAGTTCTTC.